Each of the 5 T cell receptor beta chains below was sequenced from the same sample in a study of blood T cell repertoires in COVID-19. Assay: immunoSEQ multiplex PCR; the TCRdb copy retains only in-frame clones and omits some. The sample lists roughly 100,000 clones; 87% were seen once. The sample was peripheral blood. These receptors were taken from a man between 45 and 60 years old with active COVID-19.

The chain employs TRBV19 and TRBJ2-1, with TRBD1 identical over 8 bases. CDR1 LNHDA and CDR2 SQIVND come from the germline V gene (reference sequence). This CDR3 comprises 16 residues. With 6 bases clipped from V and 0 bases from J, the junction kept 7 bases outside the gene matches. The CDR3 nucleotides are TGTGCCAGTAGAAGCACCGGGACAGGCTCCTACAATGAGCAGTTCTTC. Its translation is CASRSTGTGSYNEQFF. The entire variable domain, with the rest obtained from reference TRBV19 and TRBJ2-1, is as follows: DGGITQSPKYLFRKEGQNVTLSCEQNLNHDAMYWYRQDPGQGLRLIYYSQIVNDFQKGDIAEGYSVSREKKESFPLTVTSAQKNPTAFYLCASRSTGTGSYNEQFFGPGTRLTVL.

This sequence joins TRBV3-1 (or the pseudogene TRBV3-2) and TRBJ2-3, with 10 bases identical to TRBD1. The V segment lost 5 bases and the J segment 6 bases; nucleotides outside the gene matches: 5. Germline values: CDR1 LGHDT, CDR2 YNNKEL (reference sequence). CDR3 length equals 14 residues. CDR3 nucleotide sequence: TGTGCCAGCAGCACGACAGGGGGCAGGGATACGCAGTATTTT. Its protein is CASSTTGGRDTQYF.

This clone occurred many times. The CDR3 region is CASSPRTGGYTEAFF. The DNA for the CDR3 is TGTGCCAGCAGCCCCCGGACAGGGGGGTACACTGAAGCTTTCTTT. The rearrangement links TRBV9 to TRBJ1-1, with 10 bases identical to TRBD1. In germline, CDR1 is SGDLS, CDR2 YYNGEE. CDR3 length: 15 residues. The ends lost 4 bases at V and 3 bases at J; junction bases unmatched: 6.

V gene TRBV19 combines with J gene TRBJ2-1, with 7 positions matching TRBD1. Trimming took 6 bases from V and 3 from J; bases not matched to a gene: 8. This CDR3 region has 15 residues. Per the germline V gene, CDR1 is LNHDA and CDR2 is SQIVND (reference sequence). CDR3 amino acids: CASRISGGVYNEQFF. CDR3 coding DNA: TGTGCCAGTAGGATATCAGGGGGAGTCTACAATGAGCAGTTCTTC.

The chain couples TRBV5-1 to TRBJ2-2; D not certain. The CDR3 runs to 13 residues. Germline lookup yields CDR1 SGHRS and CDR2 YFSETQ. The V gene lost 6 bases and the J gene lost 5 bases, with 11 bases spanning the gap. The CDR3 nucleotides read TGCGCCAGCAAGTCCAGGAATACCGGGGAGCTGTTTTTT. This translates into CASKSRNTGELFF.